Sequencing of this T cell receptor (beta chain) was carried out in a study of regulatory T cells in long-lasting Graves disease. Study-wide results and limits: Having only a small sample size may have limited accuracy. Favoring TRBV28, TRBJ1-2 and TRBJ2-5 was a feature seen in persistent disease.

iRepertoire HTBI primers and Arm-PCR of CDR3 regions built TCR beta libraries. TCRdb fed the multiplex PCR reads into MiXCR, producing one record per CDR3 protein. Seen here are about 300,000 distinct CDR3 sequences, 22% observed once, and the top ten hold more than 50%. Concerning this clonotype itself: Its target is unknown.

CDR1 and CDR2 (germline): SEHNR, FQNEAQ (reference sequence). Trimming stripped 1 base from V and 7 bases from J, with 8 bases between. CDR3 length: 12 amino acids. Time point described: persistent/refractory GD, antithyroid drugs over 5 years with positive TRAb. Preparation of the TCR library used RNA extracted from PBMCs. Sequences were derived from peripheral blood mononuclear cells (PBMCs), sampled when the disease was refractory, from a patient treated with antithyroid drugs. This chain uses TRBV7-9 with TRBJ2-7; D not resolved. The origin of this receptor is a female donor with Graves disease. CDR3 in DNA: TGTGCCAGCAGCTTAGGCAGTCGGGAGCAGTACTTC. Translation: CASSLGSREQYF.